This TCR beta chain derives from a study of T cells in tuberculosis. Overall study: T cells were selected with CD1B tetramers loaded with glucose monomycolate.

Time point in this sample: new active TB diagnosis, blood taken before or within 7 days of starting treatment. V shed 5 bases, J shed 3 bases, and the junction held 8 bases outside the gene matches. The CDR3 covers 15 residues. Germline V gene sequence: CDR1 PRHDT, CDR2 FYEKMQ (reference sequence). Profiling relied on immunoSEQ multiplex PCR, and the TCRdb table lists in-frame clones only, not all of them. The table has tens of thousands of clones, roughly 94% seen once. The clonotype comes from an adult with tuberculosis. This sequence joins TRBV13 and TRBJ1-1, with 8 bases aligning to TRBD1. Sequenced material: PBMCs, taken at tuberculosis diagnosis. CDR3 amino acids: CASSAKQGGHTEAFF. The CDR3 DNA reads as TGTGCCAGCAGCGCGAAACAGGGGGGACACACTGAAGCTTTCTTT.